These 15 T cell receptor beta chains were sequenced from one sample in a study of cytomegalovirus exposure and HLA in healthy donors. The PCR made use of 60 Vbeta and 13 Jbeta primers. Data came from immunoSEQ multiplex PCR; TCRdb stores just in-frame clones and leaves some out. This table has around 150,000 clones, 80% to 90% appearing once. Sequencing was carried out using PBMCs. The receptors originated from a man between 18 and 29 years old in good health and CMV-seropositive.

The chain uses TRBV27 and TRBJ1-2; perhaps TRBD1 as D (6 bases). Germline V gene sequence: CDR1 MNHEY, CDR2 SMNVEV (reference sequence). V lost 6 bases and J lost 6, with 23 bases in between. This CDR3 has 16 residues. CDR3 nucleotide sequence: TGTGCCAGCAGCCTAACAAGCTTAGGGGACAAGGATGGCTACACCTTC. The encoded protein is CASSLTSLGDKDGYTF.

V and J are TRBV2 and TRBJ2-7; maybe TRBD2 (5 bases). CDR3 length: 18 residues. V lost 5 bases to trimming and J lost 1 base, with 24 bases between them. Germline CDR1 is SNHLY and CDR2 is FYNNEI. The CDR3 region has the DNA TGTGCCAGCAGTAGAACTATCCCTCCCTCCTGGGAGTCCTACGAGCAGTACTTC. Residues: CASSRTIPPSWESYEQYF.

The V gene is TRBV6-4, the J gene TRBJ2-7, with a tentative D call TRBD1 (6 bases). There are 13 residues in the CDR3. V lost 1 base to trimming and J lost 3 bases, with 7 bases between them. Germline V gene lookup returns CDR1 MRHNA and CDR2 SNTAGT. CDR3 loop: CASSDLQGYEQYF. As DNA, the CDR3 is TGTGCCAGCAGTGACTTACAGGGCTACGAGCAGTACTTC.

The V gene is TRBV5-8, the J gene TRBJ1-2; 7 bases are a match to TRBD1. CDR1 and CDR2 from the germline V gene are SGHTS and YDEGEE. V was clipped by 4 bases and J by 1 base; unmatched bases: 13. The length of the CDR3 is 17 residues. The DNA for the CDR3 is TGTGCCAGCAGCGCGACGTTTAGGCAGGGGGATAACTATGGCTACACCTTC. Translation gives CASSATFRQGDNYGYTF.

The V call is TRBV6-5, the J call TRBJ2-1; D possibly corresponds to TRBD2 (6 bases). This CDR3 comprises 16 residues. Germline-derived CDR1 and CDR2 are MNHEY and SVGAGI. V lost 4 bases, J lost 0 bases, and 13 bases lay in between. As DNA, the CDR3 is TGTGCCAGCAGTTTTGTAGCGGATAGCTCCTACAATGAGCAGTTCTTC. It codes for CASSFVADSSYNEQFF.

This clone has just a few counts. This chain connects TRBV6-6 to TRBJ2-7, with D uncertain. The V gene lost 0 bases and the J gene lost 1 base, with 10 bases spanning the gap. The CDR3 is 15 amino acids. Per germline, CDR1 MNHNY and CDR2 SVGAGI (reference sequence). The DNA for the CDR3 is TGTGCCAGCAGTTACTCGACTCCCGGGTCCTACGAGCAGTACTTC. Encoded protein: CASSYSTPGSYEQYF.

The V and J genes are TRBV7-9 and TRBJ1-2; a possible D gene is TRBD1 (5 bases). Between the trimmed V and J ends, which lost 5 bases and 4 bases, there was a span of 11 bases. The germline gives CDR1 SEHNR, CDR2 FQNEAQ (reference sequence). The CDR3 has 13 amino acids. For the CDR3, the DNA is TGTGCCAGCAGCCCTGGGGGAGGCTATGGCTACACCTTC. Its translation: CASSPGGGYGYTF.

The V and J genes are TRBV5-1 and TRBJ1-2; perhaps TRBD1 as D (6 bases). V was trimmed by 0 bases and J by 2 bases, leaving 11 bases between them. CDR1 and CDR2 from the germline V gene are SGHRS and YFSETQ. The CDR3 consists of 15 residues. CDR3 in amino acids: CASSLVQGLNYGYTF. DNA of the CDR3: TGCGCCAGCAGCTTGGTCCAGGGGCTCAACTATGGCTACACCTTC.

As regards this clone: Other DNA sequences in this specimen translate into the identical CDR3. The V gene is TRBV5-6, the J gene TRBJ1-6; D gene unclear. Germline V gene lookup returns CDR1 SGHDT and CDR2 YYEEEE. V lost 2 bases and J lost 6, with 9 bases in between. The CDR3 totals 14 residues. CDR3 protein: CASSFSGSNSPLHF. DNA for the CDR3: TGTGCCAGCAGCTTCTCCGGGAGTAATTCACCCCTCCACTTT.

The rearrangement uses TRBV9 and TRBJ1-2; D gene unclear. CDR3 size: 15 residues. Between the trimmed V and J ends, which lost 4 bases and 1 base, there was a span of 14 bases. CDR1 SGDLS and CDR2 YYNGEE come from the germline V gene. The CDR3 region is CASSPRALNNYGYTF. In nucleotides, the CDR3 is TGTGCCAGCAGCCCGCGGGCCCTTAATAACTATGGCTACACCTTC.

CDR3 in DNA: TGTGCCAGCAGCGGGGCGGGGTTCGGCACCGGGGAGCTGTTTTTT. Its protein is CASSGAGFGTGELFF. The J gene is TRBJ2-2, the V gene TRBV7-2; the D gene is possibly TRBD2 (6 bases). The CDR3 runs 15 residues. Germline CDR1 and CDR2: SGHTA and FQGNSA. V lost 5 bases to trimming and J lost 4 bases, with 14 bases between them.

Only one count was recorded for this clone. The chain links TRBV5-6 to TRBJ1-3; the D gene is possibly TRBD1 (6 bases). The germline V gene has CDR1 SGHDT and CDR2 YYEEEE. The CDR3 is 15 residues long. The V end was cut by 4 bases, the J end by 3 bases, with 14 bases between. This CDR3 reads CASSGEQGGGNTIYF. CDR3 in DNA: TGTGCCAGCAGCGGAGAACAGGGTGGTGGAAACACCATATATTTT.

The V and J genes are TRBV11-3 and TRBJ1-1; 7 nucleotides agree with TRBD1. Germline loops: CDR1 SGHNT, CDR2 YENEEA. The CDR3 runs 15 residues. V dropped 1 base and J dropped 2; count of bases not matched to a gene: 4. CDR3: CASSLGAGGNTEAFF. CDR3 nucleotides: TGTGCCAGCAGCTTAGGGGCAGGGGGAAACACTGAAGCTTTCTTT.

This clone turned up a few times. The chain uses TRBV14 and TRBJ2-7; D unresolved. Germline V gene lookup returns CDR1 SGHDN and CDR2 FVKESK. CDR3 size: 14 residues. V was trimmed by 2 bases and J by 2 bases, leaving 10 bases between them. CDR3 nucleotides: TGTGCCAGCAGCCAATATGGTCCAGCCTACGAGCAGTACTTC. Translated: CASSQYGPAYEQYF. Combining the CDR3 with reference TRBV14 and TRBJ2-7 gives the whole variable domain EAGVTQFPSHSVIEKGQTVTLRCDPISGHDNLYWYRRVMGKEIKFLLHFVKESKQDESGMPNNRFLAERTGGTYSTLKVQPAELEDSGVYFCASSQYGPAYEQYFGPGTRLTVT.

This chain uses TRBV5-1 with TRBJ2-5; D call uncertain. The CDR3 has 16 residues. Trimming cost V 0 bases and J 2 bases, with 14 bases left between them. Germline CDR1 reads SGHRS; CDR2 reads YFSETQ. CDR3 residues: CASSLGWAYKQETQYF. The CDR3 region has the DNA TGCGCCAGCAGCTTGGGGTGGGCCTATAAACAAGAGACCCAGTACTTC.